This T cell receptor beta chain is drawn from a study of T cells in Graves' hyperthyroidism and ophthalmopathy (dated by TCRdb to about 2019). Regarding the complete study: A discovery cohort of roughly 100 patients, fewer than 50 with Graves' ophthalmopathy and fewer than 65 with stable Graves' hyperthyroidism, was used to find distinguishing TCR V-J signatures. For training and testing, the roughly 93 patients in the discovery cohort were randomly divided in a 7:3 ratio. Once sampling was done, hyperthyroidism patients were given methimazole at a starting dose of 30 mg daily, whereas ophthalmopathy patients were given high-dose intravenous methylprednisolone. Prospective prediction of ophthalmopathy was tested in an independent validation cohort of approximately 19 hyperthyroidism patients and roughly 16 patients who later progressed to ophthalmopathy. The study also compared thyroid tissue and blood T-cell repertoires from a handful of Graves' hyperthyroidism patients. TCR Vbeta CDR3 sequencing of 120 to 150 peripheral blood samples (under 45 ophthalmopathy, some 75 hyperthyroidism and approximately 17 progressor patients) is reported in the paper. Overall results and qualifications from the work: Most expanded thyroid clonotypes (frequency above 0.001) were also detected in blood, suggesting blood repertoires may reflect thyroid immune responses. In validation, progression to ophthalmopathy was predicted by the model with 70.59% sensitivity and just over 72% specificity, a median of 6.5 months before onset. A model built on a 13 V-J signature distinguished ophthalmopathy from stable hyperthyroidism, reaching over 85% sensitivity and approximately 81% specificity in cross-validation and 80%/75% in testing. No statistical method was used to set the sample size in advance, and investigators knew the group allocation.

This clonotype has ten or more counts. Its antigen remains unidentified. Base qualities were left out, and no much larger clone turns up one base away. Cut back by 0 bases and 11 bases, the V and J ends lie 16 bases apart. The CDR3, cysteine through phenylalanine, is 13 amino acids long. Only CDR3 DNA remains: 39 bases, in frame from the first base. The germline V gene (reference sequence) sets CDR1 to DFQATT and CDR2 to SNEGSKA. Stable Graves' hyperthyroidism was defined as the absence of progression to ophthalmopathy over 18 months of follow-up. The hyperthyroidism patients were between 18 and 65 years old and newly diagnosed, with a disease duration of less than 2 months. Patients with uncontrolled infections, other autoimmune diseases, pregnancy or lactation were excluded. Diagnoses were established on the basis of clinical symptoms, serum thyroxine and TRAb, thyroid ultrasound, and orbital computed tomography. Total RNA was extracted using Trizol reagent, and RNA quality was assessed on an Agilent 2100 Bioanalyzer.

The TCR beta CDR3 regions were amplified from RNA transcripts. The first round of RT-PCR for the TCR CDR3 was performed with the HTBI primer set and the Qiagen OneStep RT-PCR kit. Libraries were constructed in a second round of multiplex PCR, after which size selection and purification were performed. Sequencing of the libraries was done on an Illumina HiSeq2000 using paired-end 100 bp reads. The original methods were these. SOAPnuke was used to process the raw data, throwing out any read that contained adapters or uncalled bases, had a mean Phred below 15, or lacked an exact constant-primer or identifier match. COPE v1.2.5 was used to merge the high-quality paired reads, and each unique nucleotide sequence was defined as a clonotype. Clonotypes were aligned to IMGT TRBV, TRBD and TRBJ reference segments using MiTCR v1.1. The analysis included only V-J combinations with a frequency above 0.0001, which together covered roughly 99% of the repertoires. A TCS score was defined as the ratio of F50 (clonal expansion) to E x V (chaos), with BLOSUM62-based TCRdist applied between CDR3 peptides within each V-J. Welch's t-statistics and random forest reduced around 520 V-J features to about 13, which were used in a naive Bayes classifier (R e1071). The similarity between thyroid and blood repertoires was quantified using the Morisita-Horn index. TCRdb reran the public reads through fastp at Q25 and MiXCR, keeping productive beta chains. Every distinct CDR3 protein forms one entry, paired with its most common genes and DNA. TCRdb's processing, not the authors' own work, is the source of the V and J calls. For this sample the table gives fewer than 750,000 distinct CDR3 sequences, of which roughly 46% were detected only once. Roughly 8.2% of the sample rests with the top ten.

The V and J segments used are TRBV20-1 and TRBJ1-1; TRBD1 is possibly the D segment (6 matching bases). The sample comprised peripheral blood or thyroid tissue (not recorded which). The sequence came from a young woman with Graves' hyperthyroidism. The CDR3 region: CSARDLQGIEAFF. The DNA sequence is as follows: TGCAGTGCTAGAGACTTACAGGGCATAGAGGCTTTCTTT.